This entry is about one T cell receptor (beta chain). The data derive from a study of blood T cell repertoires in COVID-19. Across the whole study: COVID-19 samples collected from the United States, Italy and Spain covered acute and convalescent phases. From T cells, B-cell-depleted T cells, or PBMCs came the material, which was cDNA or gDNA.

Per the study methods: Amplification from reference gene primers served as the basis for estimated nucleated cell counts. Here immunoSEQ multiplex PCR was the method, and the copy in TCRdb shows in-frame clones only, minus some. The V and J calls and clone size were taken over from that table, and D and trimming were inferred from the DNA. Of under 250,000 clones listed, about 89% are singletons. Source material: peripheral blood. The source of this sequence is a woman in her thirties or forties with acute or convalescent COVID-19.

In DNA, the CDR3 is TGTGCCAGTAGTATAAGGCCCCAGGGTCCTAGCAATCAGCCCCAGCATTTT. Amino acids: CASSIRPQGPSNQPQHF. The V and J genes are TRBV19 and TRBJ1-5; possible D gene TRBD1, 5 bases. CDR1 LNHDA and CDR2 SQIVND come from the germline V gene (reference sequence). This CDR3 has 17 amino acids. Between the trimmed V and J ends, which lost 2 bases and 0 bases, there was a span of 14 bases.